This TCR beta chain was captured by sequencing in a study of T cell responses to AZD1222 COVID-19 vaccine. The overall study: Second-dose groups at about 4 or about 12 weeks were pooled.

Points on this clone: Its antigen is undetermined.

Study observations and caveats: Reportedly, nearly half of unique spike TCRs recognized epitopes outside B.1.351/B.1.1.7 mutations.

The table came from immunoSEQ multiplex PCR; TCRdb's copy has only in-frame clones and leaves some out. The sample yields roughly 160,000 clones, 93% seen once. Deletions cut 7 bases from V and 5 bases from J, with 14 bases between. The CDR3 is made up of 13 amino acids. This clonotype was sampled from an adult in good health. The starting material was peripheral blood, obtained on day 0 of AZD1222 vaccination. The chain is built from TRBV12-3 or TRBV12-4 and TRBJ1-2, with D hard to call. The CDR3: CASTWGIWYGYTF. In nucleotides, the CDR3 is TGTGCCAGCACCTGGGGTATCTGGTATGGCTACACCTTC.